This T cell receptor beta chain was found in a study of CD8+ T cells in alopecia areata. Study-level information: The drug, tofacitinib, lasted 6 to 18 months, followed by 6 months off drug.

Notes on this clone: Its antigen is as yet unknown.

Following extraction, RNA underwent reverse transcription to cDNA, which served as the sequencing template. The table came from immunoSEQ multiplex PCR; TCRdb's copy has only in-frame clones and leaves some out. Of over 150,000 clones listed, 45% to 75% are singletons. Regarding the study as a whole: Many expanded lesional clones persisted in scalp and blood during tofacitinib. Affected scalp, especially in alopecia totalis/universalis, had a higher clonality than normal scalp did.

The CDR3 runs 12 residues. Trimming removed 3 bases at V and 6 bases at J, with 8 bases between. CDR1 MDHEN and CDR2 SYDVKM come from the germline V gene. The treatment denotes: oral pan-JAK inhibitor, 5-10 mg twice daily. The V gene is TRBV28, the J gene TRBJ2-5; a weak D match, TRBD1 (6 bases). The sequence was obtained from a human donor with alopecia areata. Sequenced here: CD4+ T cells sorted from blood, sampled at week 4, from a patient treated with tofacitinib. CDR3 protein: CASSFWGQTQYF. The CDR3 nucleotides are TGTGCCAGCAGTTTCTGGGGGCAGACCCAGTACTTC. Complete variable domain (other parts from reference TRBV28 and TRBJ2-5): DVKVTQSSRYLVKRTGEKVFLECVQDMDHENMFWYRQDPGLGLRLIYFSYDVKMKEKGDIPEGYSVSREKKERFSLILESASTNQTSMYLCASSFWGQTQYFGPGTRLLVL.